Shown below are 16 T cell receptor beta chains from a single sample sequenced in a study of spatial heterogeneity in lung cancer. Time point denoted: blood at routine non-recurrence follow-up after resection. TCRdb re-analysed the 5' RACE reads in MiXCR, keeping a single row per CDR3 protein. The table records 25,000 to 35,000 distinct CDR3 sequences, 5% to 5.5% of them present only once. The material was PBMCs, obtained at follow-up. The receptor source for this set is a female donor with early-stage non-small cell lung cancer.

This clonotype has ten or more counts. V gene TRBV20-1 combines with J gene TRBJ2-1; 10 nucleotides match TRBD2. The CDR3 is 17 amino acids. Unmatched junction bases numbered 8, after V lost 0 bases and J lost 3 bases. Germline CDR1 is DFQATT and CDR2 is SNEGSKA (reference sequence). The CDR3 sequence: CSARDSSGRANYNEQFF. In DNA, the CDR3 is TGCAGTGCTAGAGACTCCAGCGGGAGGGCCAACTACAATGAGCAGTTCTTC.

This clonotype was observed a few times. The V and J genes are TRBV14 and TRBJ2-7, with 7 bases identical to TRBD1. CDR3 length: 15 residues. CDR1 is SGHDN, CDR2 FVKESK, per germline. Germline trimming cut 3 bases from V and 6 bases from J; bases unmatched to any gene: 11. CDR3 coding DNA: TGTGCCAGCAGCCAGATGACAGGGATAGCGAGCGAGCAGTACTTC. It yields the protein CASSQMTGIASEQYF.

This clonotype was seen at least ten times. CDR3 region: CASSPSGRSEQYF. The CDR3 DNA reads as TGTGCCAGCAGCCCTTCGGGGAGGTCCGAGCAGTACTTC. The gene calls are TRBV16 and TRBJ2-7; D may be TRBD2 (6 bases). The CDR3 loop spans 13 amino acids. V lost 4 bases, J lost 6 bases, and 13 bases lay in between. In germline, CDR1 is KGHSY, CDR2 FQNENV.

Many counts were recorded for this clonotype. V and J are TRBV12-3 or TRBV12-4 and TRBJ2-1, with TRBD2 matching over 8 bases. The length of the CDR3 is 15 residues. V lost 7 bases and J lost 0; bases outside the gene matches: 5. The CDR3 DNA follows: TGTGCCAGCACCCGGGAGGGACGCTCCTACAATGAGCAGTTCTTC. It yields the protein CASTREGRSYNEQFF.

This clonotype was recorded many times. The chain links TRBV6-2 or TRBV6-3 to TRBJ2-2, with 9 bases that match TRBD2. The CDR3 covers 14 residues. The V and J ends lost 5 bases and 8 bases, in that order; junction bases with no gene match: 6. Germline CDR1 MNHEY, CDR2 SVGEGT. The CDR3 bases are TGTGCCAGCAGTACGGGACTAGCAGGGGGGGAGCTGTTTTTT. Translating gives CASSTGLAGGELFF.

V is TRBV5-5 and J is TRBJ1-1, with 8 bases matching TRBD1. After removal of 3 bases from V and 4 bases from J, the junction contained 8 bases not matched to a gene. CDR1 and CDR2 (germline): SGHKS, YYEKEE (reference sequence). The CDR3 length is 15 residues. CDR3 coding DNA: TGTGCCAGCAGCTCGGACAGGGCGGCTATCACTGAAGCTTTCTTT. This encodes CASSSDRAAITEAFF.

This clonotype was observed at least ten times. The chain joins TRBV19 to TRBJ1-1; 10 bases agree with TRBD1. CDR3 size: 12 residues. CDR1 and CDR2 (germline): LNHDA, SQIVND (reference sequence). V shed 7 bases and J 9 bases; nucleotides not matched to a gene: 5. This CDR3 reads CASIRDRGKAFF. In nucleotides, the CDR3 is TGTGCCAGTATTAGGGACAGGGGAAAAGCTTTCTTT.

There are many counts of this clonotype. CDR3 DNA sequence: TGCGCCAGCAGCTTAAGTGTGGTAAGCGGAGCGGATGAGCAGTTCTTC. It specifies CASSLSVVSGADEQFF. The rearrangement joins TRBV5-1 to TRBJ2-1; possibly TRBD2 for D (5 bases). V was cut by 2 bases and J by 8 bases, with 20 bases left in between. CDR3 size: 16 residues. The germline CDR1 and CDR2 sequences are SGHRS and YFSETQ.

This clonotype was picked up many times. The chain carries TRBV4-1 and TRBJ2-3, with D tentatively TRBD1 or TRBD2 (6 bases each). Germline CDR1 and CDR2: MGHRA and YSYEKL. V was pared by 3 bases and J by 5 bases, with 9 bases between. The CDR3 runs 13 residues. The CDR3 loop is CASSQGGQDTQYF. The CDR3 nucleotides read TGCGCCAGCAGCCAGGGGGGCCAAGATACGCAGTATTTT.

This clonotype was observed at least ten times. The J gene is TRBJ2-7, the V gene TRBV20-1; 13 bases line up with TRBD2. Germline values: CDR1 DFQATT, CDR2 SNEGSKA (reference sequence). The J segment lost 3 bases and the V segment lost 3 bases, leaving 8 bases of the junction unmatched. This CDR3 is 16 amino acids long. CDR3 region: CSARSGTSGVLYEQYF. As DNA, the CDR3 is TGCAGTGCTAGGTCTGGGACTAGCGGGGTCCTCTACGAGCAGTACTTC.

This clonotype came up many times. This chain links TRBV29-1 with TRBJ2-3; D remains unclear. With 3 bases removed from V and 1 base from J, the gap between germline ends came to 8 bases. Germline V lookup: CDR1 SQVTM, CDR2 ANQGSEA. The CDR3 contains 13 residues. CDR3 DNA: TGCAGCGTTGAGGAGATGGGCACAGATACGCAGTATTTT. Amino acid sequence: CSVEEMGTDTQYF.

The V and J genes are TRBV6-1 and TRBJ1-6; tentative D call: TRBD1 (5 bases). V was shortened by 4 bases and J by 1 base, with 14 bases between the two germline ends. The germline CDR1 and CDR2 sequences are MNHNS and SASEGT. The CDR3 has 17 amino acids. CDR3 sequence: CASSGGGRASYNSPLHF. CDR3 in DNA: TGTGCCAGCAGTGGGGGTGGCAGGGCTTCCTATAATTCACCCCTCCACTTT.

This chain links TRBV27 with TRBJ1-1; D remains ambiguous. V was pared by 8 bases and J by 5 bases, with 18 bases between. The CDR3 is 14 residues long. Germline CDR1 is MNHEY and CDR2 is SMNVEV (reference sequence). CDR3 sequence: CASLKPHPSTEAFF. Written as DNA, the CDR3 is TGTGCCAGCCTAAAACCACACCCGAGTACTGAAGCTTTCTTT.

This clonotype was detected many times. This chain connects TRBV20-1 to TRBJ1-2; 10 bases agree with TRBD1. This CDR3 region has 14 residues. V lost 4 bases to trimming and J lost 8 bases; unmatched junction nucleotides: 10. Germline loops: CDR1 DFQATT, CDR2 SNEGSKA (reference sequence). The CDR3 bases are TGCAGTGCTAAATCAGGGACAGGGGCGAAGGGCTACACCTTC. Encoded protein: CSAKSGTGAKGYTF.

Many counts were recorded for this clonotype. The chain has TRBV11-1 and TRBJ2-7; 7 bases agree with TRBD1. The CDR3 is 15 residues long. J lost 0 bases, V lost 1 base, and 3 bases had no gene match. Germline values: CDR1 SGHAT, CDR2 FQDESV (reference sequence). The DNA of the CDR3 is TGTGCCAGCAGCTTAGAACAGGGGTTCTCCTACGAGCAGTACTTC. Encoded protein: CASSLEQGFSYEQYF.

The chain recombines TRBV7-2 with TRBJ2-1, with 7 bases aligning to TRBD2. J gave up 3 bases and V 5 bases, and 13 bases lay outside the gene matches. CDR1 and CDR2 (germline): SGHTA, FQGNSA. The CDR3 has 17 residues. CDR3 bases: TGTGCCAGCAGCGTTCTTACCGGGACTACCTTCTACAATGAGCAGTTCTTC. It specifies CASSVLTGTTFYNEQFF.